The 25 T cell receptor beta chains listed next were all sequenced from one sample in a study of T cell clonality in common variable immunodeficiency. Study-level points and caveats: Fewer deletions and N-nucleotide insertions were reportedly seen in common variable immunodeficiency TCR beta sequences.

Profiled with immunoSEQ multiplex PCR; TCRdb holds only in-frame clones, not every one. The table lists over 30,000 clones, with no singletons. The antigens for these receptors are not known. Specimen: peripheral blood mononuclear cells. These receptors were taken from a human donor with common variable immunodeficiency.

The sample holds many counts of this clone. The CDR3 goes on 3 residues after the read ends, and that part is filled in from the germline J gene. V usage is TRBV5-1 and J usage is TRBJ1-4; D ambiguous. This CDR3 region has 14 residues. Germline CDR1 and CDR2: SGHRS and YFSETQ. V lost 1 base and J 6 bases, leaving 10 bases between the germline ends. The part of the CDR3 DNA that was read is TGCGCCAGCAGCTTGTTTGTCAGCGATGAAAAA. This encodes CASSLFVSDEK. The entire CDR3 sequence reads CASSLFVSDEKLFF.

This clone has a handful of counts. The CDR3 end is not reached by the read, which stops 3 residues before it; the germline J gene fills it in. This chain connects TRBV20-1 to TRBJ1-1; D perhaps matches TRBD1 (5 bases). The CDR3 has 14 residues. The V and J ends lost 1 base and 1 base respectively, with 10 bases between them. Germline V lookup: CDR1 DFQATT, CDR2 SNEGSKA (reference sequence). The CDR3 sequence is CSARVVRGNTEAFF. CDR3 DNA (partial): TGCAGTGCTAGAGTGGTAAGGGGGAACACTGAA.

In this sample, this clone turned up many times. The read comes to an end 3 residues before the CDR3 does, leaving the germline J gene to fill in the end. This rearrangement joins TRBV7-3 to TRBJ1-2; the D gene is possibly TRBD1 (5 bases). Germline V gene lookup returns CDR1 SGHTA and CDR2 FQGTGA. The ends were cut back, 2 bases at V and 4 bases at J, with 17 bases in the middle. The CDR3 runs 16 residues. CDR3 DNA (partial): TGTGCCAGCAGCTTAGGAAGCGGGGCGCGGGGCTATGGC. Its protein is CASSLGSGARGYG. The entire CDR3 protein is CASSLGSGARGYGYTF.

The table lists this clone with many counts. Read coverage stops 3 residues before the CDR3 terminus; the germline J gene supplies the remainder. The chain recombines TRBV14 with TRBJ2-2; 12 bases line up with TRBD1. V lost 6 bases and J lost 9; bases outside the gene matches: 11. CDR1 is SGHDN and CDR2 is FVKESK in the germline V gene. The CDR3 consists of 16 residues. This chain's CDR3 is CASSRSGTGGRWELFF. CDR3 DNA, as far as it was read: TGTGCCAGCAGTCGCTCCGGGACAGGGGGCCGATGGGAG.

Concerning this clone: The sequenced fragment ends 3 residues before the CDR3 boundary, so the rest is inferred from the germline J gene. The chain couples TRBV7-8 to TRBJ2-1; D might be TRBD2 (5 bases). The V end lost 5 bases, the J end lost 6 bases, and 8 bases lay between the germline ends. The CDR3 contains 12 residues. Per the germline V gene, CDR1 is SGHVS and CDR2 is FQNEAQ. The CDR3 sequence: CASSHAGNEQFF. Partial CDR3 DNA: TGTGCCAGCAGCCACGCGGGCAATGAG.

This clone was detected many times. The DNA ends 3 residues before the CDR3 does, and the rest of the CDR3 is filled in from the germline J gene. The chain employs TRBV14 and TRBJ2-1, with a weak D call TRBD2 (6 bases). This CDR3 comprises 14 residues. V was pared by 1 base and J by 4 bases, with 8 bases between. Germline CDR1 reads SGHDN; CDR2 reads FVKESK. The CDR3 spells CASSQVGGYNEQFF. Incomplete CDR3 DNA: TGTGCCAGCAGCCAAGTTGGGGGGTACAATGAG. The whole variable domain, remainder taken from reference TRBV14 and TRBJ2-1, is EAGVTQFPSHSVIEKGQTVTLRCDPISGHDNLYWYRRVMGKEIKFLLHFVKESKQDESGMPNNRFLAERTGGTYSTLKVQPAELEDSGVYFCASSQVGGYNEQFFGPGTRLTVL.

This clone was counted a few times. The CDR3 end is not reached by the read, which stops 3 residues before it; the germline J gene fills it in. The chain recombines TRBV19 with TRBJ1-2; 7 bases map to TRBD1. The germline V gene has CDR1 LNHDA and CDR2 SQIVND (reference sequence). The junction had 27 bases not matched to a gene; V was cut back by 10 bases and J by 4 bases. The length of the CDR3 is 19 residues. CDR3 protein: CATRPEIGTAFLRGYGYTF. The part of the CDR3 DNA that was read is TGTGCCACCCGGCCGGAGATCGGGACAGCCTTCCTAAGGGGCTATGGC.

About this clone: The sequence runs out 3 residues before the end of the CDR3; the remainder is reconstructed from the germline J gene. V and J are TRBV30 and TRBJ1-5, with 9 bases that match TRBD1. CDR1 and CDR2 from the germline V gene are GTSNPN and SVGIG (reference sequence). This CDR3 comprises 15 residues. Unmatched junction bases numbered 2, after V lost 1 base and J lost 1 base. CDR3 sequence reads: CAWSEGQGSNQPQHF. The sequenced CDR3 bases are TGTGCCTGGAGTGAGGGACAGGGAAGCAATCAGCCC.

This clone was seen a handful of times. The read comes to an end 3 residues before the CDR3 does, leaving the germline J gene to fill in the end. The rearrangement joins TRBV6-2 or TRBV6-3 to TRBJ2-7, with TRBD2 matching over 9 bases. The CDR3 runs 16 residues. With V trimmed by 0 bases and J by 2 bases, 5 bases remained unmatched. CDR1 is MNHEY and CDR2 is SVGEGT in the germline V gene. The CDR3 here is CASSYSRLAGTYEQYF. CDR3 bases read: TGTGCCAGCAGTTACTCTCGCCTAGCGGGAACCTACGAG.

There are a few counts of this clone. The observed sequence ends 3 residues before the CDR3 terminus, with the missing tail filled in from the germline J gene. V usage is TRBV6-2 or TRBV6-3 and J usage is TRBJ2-1; 9 bases align to TRBD2. V lost 6 bases to trimming and J lost 5 bases; unmatched junction nucleotides: 14. The CDR3 runs to 17 residues. Germline lookup yields CDR1 MNHEY and CDR2 SVGEGT. The CDR3 loop reads CASSTRFGTSINNEQFF. The sequenced part of the CDR3 DNA is TGTGCCAGCAGCACCCGATTCGGGACTAGCATAAACAATGAG.

This clone was counted ten times or more. The read gets to within 3 residues of the CDR3 end, and the germline J gene fills in the rest. The genes are TRBV5-1 and TRBJ1-4, with D possibly matching TRBD1 (5 bases). The CDR3 runs to 15 residues. V gave up 0 bases and J gave up 7 bases, with 13 bases separating them. Germline loops: CDR1 SGHRS, CDR2 YFSETQ. CDR3 loop: CASSLGQFRAEKLFF. CDR3 DNA, as far as it was read: TGCGCCAGCAGCTTGGGACAGTTCCGGGCTGAAAAA.

This clone was detected only a few times. The read comes to an end 3 residues before the CDR3 does, leaving the germline J gene to fill in the end. V and J are TRBV7-8 and TRBJ1-2, with 7 bases that match TRBD1. The CDR3 runs to 13 residues. Germline CDR1 and CDR2: SGHVS and FQNEAQ. CDR3 sequence: CASSLGQGDGYTF. Incomplete CDR3 DNA: TGTGCCAGCAGCTTAGGGCAGGGGGACGGC.

About this clone itself: The CDR3 is cut off 3 residues early in the read; its end comes from the germline J gene. The V gene is TRBV7-7, the J gene TRBJ2-2, with 11 bases fitting TRBD2. Germline V gene lookup returns CDR1 SSHAT and CDR2 FNYEAQ (reference sequence). The J segment lost 7 bases and the V segment lost 5 bases, leaving 6 bases of the junction unmatched. The CDR3 is made up of 15 amino acids. Incomplete CDR3 DNA: TGTGCCAGCAGCACACTAGCGGGAGAAGGCGGGGAG. It is translated as CASSTLAGEGGE. The entire CDR3 protein is CASSTLAGEGGELFF.

For this clone: The read terminates 3 residues before the CDR3 end, so the remaining end is supplied by the germline J gene. The chain links TRBV7-9 to TRBJ2-1, with 8 nucleotides matching TRBD1. The CDR3 has 15 amino acids. V dropped 6 bases and J dropped 4; count of bases not matched to a gene: 8. Germline values: CDR1 SEHNR, CDR2 FQNEAQ (reference sequence). Incomplete CDR3 DNA: TGTGCCAGCAGTTCCGGGGACAGGAGATACAATGAG. Protein: CASSSGDRRYNE. In full, the CDR3 is CASSSGDRRYNEQFF.

This clone has just a few counts. The read is 3 residues too short to cover the CDR3 end, so that end is filled in from the germline J gene. This chain joins TRBV7-3 and TRBJ1-5, with a weak D call TRBD1 (6 bases). The CDR3 covers 16 residues. With 2 bases removed from V and 7 bases from J, the gap between germline ends came to 18 bases. From germline, CDR1 is SGHTA and CDR2 FQGTGA. This CDR3 is CASSLAVRTAGQPQHF. The part of the CDR3 DNA that was read is TGTGCCAGCAGCTTAGCTGTCCGGACAGCTGGGCAGCCC.

This clone was recorded many times. The read is 3 residues too short to cover the CDR3 end, so that end is filled in from the germline J gene. This sequence joins TRBV6-4 and TRBJ1-5; 8 bases are shared with TRBD1. V was pared by 6 bases and J by 7 bases, with 8 bases of the junction left unmatched. Germline lookup yields CDR1 MRHNA and CDR2 SNTAGT. The CDR3 extends over 14 amino acids. The CDR3 sequence is CASRLPDREQPQHF. The DNA read from the CDR3 is TGTGCCAGCAGGTTACCGGACAGGGAGCAGCCC.

Details on this clone: The CDR3 is cut off 3 residues early in the read; its end comes from the germline J gene. The sample carries other DNA sequences with the same CDR3. This chain links TRBV7-2 with TRBJ1-4; 10 nucleotides match TRBD1. The ends lost 0 bases at V and 8 bases at J; junction bases unmatched: 6. From germline, CDR1 is SGHTA and CDR2 FQGNSA. CDR3 size: 16 residues. CDR3 bases read: TGTGCCAGCAGCTTAGCCGGGACAGGGGTGGCGGAAAAA. It is translated as CASSLAGTGVAEK. The CDR3 in its entirety is CASSLAGTGVAEKLFF.

This clone was detected a few times. The read halts 3 residues ahead of the CDR3 end, with the missing end drawn from the germline J gene. This chain joins TRBV20-1 and TRBJ2-1; 7 nucleotides match TRBD1. Germline CDR1 reads DFQATT; CDR2 reads SNEGSKA (reference sequence). The CDR3 has 17 residues. J lost 0 bases, V lost 1 base, and 9 bases had no gene match. The sequenced CDR3 bases are TGCAGTGCTAGAGCCACCATGGACAGGAGCTCCTACAATGAG. It specifies CSARATMDRSSYNE. The entire CDR3 protein reads CSARATMDRSSYNEQFF.

This clone showed up just a few times. The part of the CDR3 DNA that was read is TGTGCCTGGAGTGAGGGGGTGGGGGATTCACCC. This encodes CAWSEGVGDSP. The full CDR3 reads CAWSEGVGDSPLHF. The chain links TRBV30 to TRBJ1-6, with a tentative D call TRBD1 (6 bases). The read terminates 3 residues before the CDR3 end, so the remaining end is supplied by the germline J gene. From germline, CDR1 is GTSNPN and CDR2 SVGIG (reference sequence). The CDR3 sequence is 14 residues long. The germline V and J ends were trimmed by 1 base and 8 bases, with 12 bases remaining between them.

This clone was recorded many times. The read ends 3 residues before the CDR3 terminus; that terminus is restored from the germline J gene. The chain uses TRBV19 and TRBJ2-1, with 7 bases identical to TRBD1. This CDR3 is 14 amino acids long. CDR1 LNHDA and CDR2 SQIVND come from the germline V gene (reference sequence). V dropped 5 bases and J dropped 4; count of bases not matched to a gene: 5. Here the CDR3 reads CASSSLDRYNEQFF. CDR3 bases read: TGTGCCAGTAGTTCCCTGGACAGGTACAATGAG.

As regards this clone: Read coverage stops 3 residues before the CDR3 terminus; the germline J gene supplies the remainder. Other DNA sequences in the same sample also yield this CDR3. V gene TRBV7-6 combines with J gene TRBJ1-4, with 7 nucleotides matching TRBD1. This CDR3 is 15 amino acids long. V trimming: 1 base; J trimming: 8 bases; junction bases outside the gene matches: 7. Per germline, CDR1 SGHVS and CDR2 FNYEAQ. CDR3: CASSLVGRGAEKLFF. The CDR3 DNA, read in part, is TGTGCCAGCAGCTTAGTCGGCAGGGGGGCGGAAAAA. The full variable domain, in which reference TRBV7-6 and TRBJ1-4 provide the parts outside the CDR3, is GAGVSQSPRYKVTKRGQDVALRCDPISGHVSLYWYRQALGQGPEFLTYFNYEAQQDKSGLPNDRFSAERPEGSISTLTIQRTEQRDSAMYRCASSLVGRGAEKLFFGSGTQLSVL.

This clone was picked up many times. The read comes to an end 3 residues before the CDR3 does, leaving the germline J gene to fill in the end. This chain joins TRBV9 and TRBJ2-3; 10 bases agree with TRBD2. Losses at the gene ends were 0 bases for V and 3 bases for J; bases not matched to a gene: 4. The CDR3 contains 16 residues. Germline V gene sequence: CDR1 SGDLS, CDR2 YYNGEE. The CDR3 loop reads CASSVVVAGGTDTQYF. CDR3 DNA, as far as it was read: TGTGCCAGCAGCGTAGTGGTAGCGGGAGGTACAGATACG.

The table lists this clone with a few counts. The CDR3 goes on 3 residues after the read ends, and that part is filled in from the germline J gene. The chain couples TRBV7-6 to TRBJ1-3; TRBD1 is a possible D gene (5 bases). V gave up 3 bases and J gave up 1 base, with 7 bases separating them. CDR3 length: 14 residues. Germline V gene lookup returns CDR1 SGHVS and CDR2 FNYEAQ. CDR3 DNA (partial): TGTGCCAGCAGCTTCCAGGGATCTGGAAACACC. Encoded protein: CASSFQGSGNT. In full, the CDR3 reads CASSFQGSGNTIYF.

Many counts were recorded for this clone. The read ends 3 residues before the CDR3 terminus; that terminus is restored from the germline J gene. J is TRBJ2-3 and V is TRBV29-1; D not resolved. The germline V and J ends were trimmed by 7 bases and 3 bases, with 5 bases remaining between them. There are 10 residues in the CDR3. Germline V gene data show CDR1 as SQVTM and CDR2 as ANQGSEA. The CDR3 bases that were read are TGCAGCGGCCGGACAGATACG. This encodes CSGRTDT. From start to end, the CDR3 is CSGRTDTQYF.

Remarks on this clone: Sequencing ends 3 residues short of the CDR3 end; the germline J gene provides the rest. J is TRBJ1-2 and V is TRBV5-6, with TRBD1 identical over 10 bases. Germline V lookup: CDR1 SGHDT, CDR2 YYEEEE. There are 15 residues in the CDR3. Trimming at V came to 2 bases and at J to 0 bases, leaving 1 base not matched to a gene. Partial CDR3 DNA: TGTGCCAGCAGCTTAGGACAGGGGGCTAACTATGGC. It specifies CASSLGQGANYG. The full CDR3 protein reads CASSLGQGANYGYTF. Looking up the rest from reference TRBV5-6 and TRBJ1-2 gives the full variable domain: DAGVTQSPTHLIKTRGQQVTLRCSPKSGHDTVSWYQQALGQGPQFIFQYYEEEERQRGNFPDRFSGHQFPNYSSELNVNALLLGDSALYLCASSLGQGANYGYTFGSGTRLTVV.